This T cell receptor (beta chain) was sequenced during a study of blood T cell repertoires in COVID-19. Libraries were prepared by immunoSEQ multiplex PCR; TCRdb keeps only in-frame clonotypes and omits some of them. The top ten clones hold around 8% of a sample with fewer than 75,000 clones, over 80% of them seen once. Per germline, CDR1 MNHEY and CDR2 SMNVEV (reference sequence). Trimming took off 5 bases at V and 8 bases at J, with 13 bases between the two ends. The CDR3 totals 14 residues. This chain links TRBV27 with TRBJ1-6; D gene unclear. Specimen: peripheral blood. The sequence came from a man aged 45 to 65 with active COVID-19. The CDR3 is CASSPRMEDSPLHF. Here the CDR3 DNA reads TGTGCCAGCAGTCCCCGAATGGAGGATTCACCCCTCCACTTT.